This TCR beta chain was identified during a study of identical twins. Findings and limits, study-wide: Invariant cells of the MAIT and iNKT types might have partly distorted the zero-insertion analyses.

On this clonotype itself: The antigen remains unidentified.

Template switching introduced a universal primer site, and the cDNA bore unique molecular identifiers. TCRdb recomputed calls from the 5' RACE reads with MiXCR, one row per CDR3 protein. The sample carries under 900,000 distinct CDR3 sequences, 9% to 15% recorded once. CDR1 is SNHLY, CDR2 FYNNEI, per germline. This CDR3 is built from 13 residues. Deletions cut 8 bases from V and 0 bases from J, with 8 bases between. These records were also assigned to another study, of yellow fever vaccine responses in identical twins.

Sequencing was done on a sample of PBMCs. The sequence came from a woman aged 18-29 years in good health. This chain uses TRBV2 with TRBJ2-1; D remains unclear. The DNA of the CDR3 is TGTGCCAGCGATACGGACTCCTACAATGAGCAGTTCTTC. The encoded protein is CASDTDSYNEQFF.